This entry lists 16 T cell receptor beta chains sequenced from one sample in a study of blood T cell repertoires in COVID-19. Clones were sequenced by immunoSEQ multiplex PCR, and TCRdb holds only the in-frame ones, with some missing. The top ten clones hold 7% to 9% of a sample with 90,000 or so clones, around 86% of them seen once. The source material was peripheral blood. The receptors shown here come from a man over 45 with active COVID-19.

This chain joins TRBV2 and TRBJ2-1; D is undetermined. The CDR3 loop spans 14 amino acids. Germline V gives CDR1 SNHLY, CDR2 FYNNEI. V was clipped by 4 bases and J by 0 bases, with 7 bases between them. The CDR3 sequence is CASSAMSSYNEQFF. The CDR3 DNA reads TGTGCCAGCAGTGCAATGAGCTCCTACAATGAGCAGTTCTTC.

The CDR3 region has the DNA TGCAGCGTTGAAAAGGGACAGGGAATTCCCTACGAGCAGTACTTC. It is translated as CSVEKGQGIPYEQYF. J is TRBJ2-7 and V is TRBV29-1; 9 bases are shared with TRBD1. There are 15 residues in the CDR3. CDR1 and CDR2 from the germline V gene are SQVTM and ANQGSEA. V shed 2 bases and J 2 bases; nucleotides not matched to a gene: 7.

The genes are TRBV27 and TRBJ2-2, with 14 positions matching TRBD2. The CDR3 is 17 residues long. After removal of 6 bases from V and 6 bases from J, the junction contained 9 bases not matched to a gene. Germline V gene data show CDR1 as MNHEY and CDR2 as SMNVEV (reference sequence). CDR3 amino acids: CASRRTSGGLPPGELFF. The CDR3 region has the DNA TGTGCCAGCAGACGGACTAGCGGGGGGTTACCCCCCGGGGAGCTGTTTTTT.

This clone was observed a handful of times. V usage is TRBV28 and J usage is TRBJ1-2; D is unclear. V gave up 1 base and J gave up 5 bases, with 14 bases separating them. The CDR3 consists of 15 residues. Per the germline V gene, CDR1 is MDHEN and CDR2 is SYDVKM. This CDR3 is CASSLLAGPIYGYTF. CDR3 nucleotide sequence: TGTGCCAGCAGTTTATTAGCGGGCCCCATTTATGGCTACACCTTC.

The chain employs TRBV4-3 and TRBJ2-7, with D perhaps TRBD1 (6 bases). This CDR3 region has 15 residues. CDR1 is LGHNA, CDR2 YSLEER, per germline. Between the trimmed V and J ends, which lost 2 bases and 4 bases, there was a span of 15 bases. This CDR3 is CASSQPGQSPYEQYF. CDR3 DNA: TGCGCCAGCAGCCAACCGGGACAAAGCCCTTACGAGCAGTACTTC.

The rearrangement links TRBV3-1 (or the pseudogene TRBV3-2) to TRBJ2-1, with 10 bases that match TRBD2. This CDR3 has 13 residues. With V trimmed by 10 bases and J by 4 bases, 4 bases remained unmatched. Germline values: CDR1 LGHDT, CDR2 YNNKEL (reference sequence). CDR3 loop: CATGLAVYNEQFF. CDR3 DNA sequence: TGTGCCACCGGACTAGCGGTTTACAATGAGCAGTTCTTC.

V is TRBV18 and J is TRBJ1-6; 9 bases match TRBD1. After removal of 3 bases from V and 7 bases from J, the junction contained 4 bases not matched to a gene. Germline-derived CDR1 and CDR2 are KGHSH and LQKENI. The CDR3 extends over 15 amino acids. The CDR3 sequence: CASSPGTGLNSPLHF. The CDR3 bases are TGTGCCAGCTCACCCGGGACAGGGCTCAATTCACCCCTCCACTTT.

V and J are TRBV5-1 and TRBJ2-5, with 12 nucleotides matching TRBD2. CDR3 length: 18 residues. The V segment lost 3 bases and the J segment 5 bases; nucleotides outside the gene matches: 14. Germline V gene data show CDR1 as SGHRS and CDR2 as YFSETQ. CDR3 nucleotide sequence: TGCGCCAGCAGCTCCGGGCTAGCGGGGGGGCCAGGTCGTGAGACCCAGTACTTC. Protein: CASSSGLAGGPGRETQYF.

The chain recombines TRBV30 with TRBJ1-1; no clear D. Germline V lookup: CDR1 GTSNPN, CDR2 SVGIG (reference sequence). The CDR3 length is 12 residues. V was trimmed by 4 bases and J by 3 bases, leaving 9 bases between them. DNA for the CDR3: TGTGCCTGGAAGCCCGTGGACACTGAAGCTTTCTTT. This translates into CAWKPVDTEAFF.

This clone was observed a few times. The V call is TRBV5-6, the J call TRBJ1-4; 7 bases fit TRBD1. The CDR3 consists of 16 residues. Trimming removed 1 base from V and 4 bases from J; junction bases left unmatched: 7. The germline CDR1 and CDR2 sequences are SGHDT and YYEEEE. CDR3: CASSLIDRDHNEKLFF. DNA of the CDR3: TGTGCCAGCAGCTTGATTGACAGGGACCATAATGAAAAACTGTTTTTT.

This clone came up a few times. This chain links TRBV4-1 with TRBJ2-7; D might be TRBD2 (6 bases). The CDR3 spans 16 residues. With 0 bases removed from V and 2 bases from J, the gap between germline ends came to 14 bases. Germline loops: CDR1 MGHRA, CDR2 YSYEKL. This CDR3 is CASSQDRIKRAYEQYF. CDR3 in DNA: TGCGCCAGCAGCCAAGATCGTATAAAGCGGGCCTACGAGCAGTACTTC.

The chain couples TRBV12-3 or TRBV12-4 to TRBJ1-1, with D tentatively TRBD1 (6 bases). CDR3 size: 12 residues. Trimming cost V 10 bases and J 4 bases, with 13 bases left between them. DNA for the CDR3: TGTGCCACGGGAGGGGGGACCACTGAAGCTTTCTTT. Amino acids: CATGGGTTEAFF.

This clone showed up just a few times. The rearrangement uses TRBV6-5 and TRBJ1-2; D is perhaps TRBD1 (5 bases). Germline V gives CDR1 MNHEY, CDR2 SVGAGI. V was pared by 5 bases and J by 3 bases, with 10 bases between. This CDR3 has 13 residues. DNA for the CDR3: TGTGCCAGCAGTCCAGGGTCAGACTATGGCTACACCTTC. Residues: CASSPGSDYGYTF.

This chain uses TRBV29-1 with TRBJ2-1, with 10 bases identical to TRBD2. With 3 bases clipped from V and 1 base from J, the junction kept 9 bases outside the gene matches. The CDR3 runs 17 residues. Germline V gives CDR1 SQVTM, CDR2 ANQGSEA. The CDR3 DNA sequence: TGCAGCGTTGAGGGACTAGCGCTTGACTTTTCCTACAATGAGCAGTTCTTC. Its protein product is CSVEGLALDFSYNEQFF.

This chain connects TRBV7-8 to TRBJ1-1; D is undetermined. V lost 4 bases and J lost 5, with 14 bases in between. Germline V CDR1 and CDR2: SGHVS, FQNEAQ. The CDR3 has 14 residues. For the CDR3, the DNA is TGTGCCAGCAGCTCCCCGGGAGGGAGGACTGAAGCTTTCTTT. Amino acids: CASSSPGGRTEAFF.

The chain has TRBV7-6 and TRBJ2-7; 9 bases agree with TRBD2. The CDR3 is made up of 14 amino acids. Germline CDR1 reads SGHVS; CDR2 reads FNYEAQ. V gave up 0 bases and J gave up 6 bases; unmatched junction bases: 3. The CDR3 is CASSLAASGAEQYF. In nucleotides, the CDR3 is TGTGCCAGCAGCTTAGCCGCTAGCGGGGCCGAGCAGTACTTC.